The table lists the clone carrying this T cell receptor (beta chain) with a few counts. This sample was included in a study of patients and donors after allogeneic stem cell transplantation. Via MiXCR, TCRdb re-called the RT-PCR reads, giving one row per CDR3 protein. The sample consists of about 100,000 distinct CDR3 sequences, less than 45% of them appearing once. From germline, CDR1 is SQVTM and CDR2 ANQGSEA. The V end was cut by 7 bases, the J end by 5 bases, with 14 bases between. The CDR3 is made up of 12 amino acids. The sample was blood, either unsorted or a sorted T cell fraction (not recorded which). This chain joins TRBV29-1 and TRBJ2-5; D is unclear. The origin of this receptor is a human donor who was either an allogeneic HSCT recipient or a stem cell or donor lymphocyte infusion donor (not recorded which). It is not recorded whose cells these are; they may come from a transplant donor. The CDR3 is CSGARSEETQYF. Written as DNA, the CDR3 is TGCAGCGGGGCGCGGAGTGAGGAGACCCAGTACTTC.